What follows are 3 T cell receptor beta chains derived from one specimen sequenced in a study of cytomegalovirus exposure and HLA in healthy donors. Vbeta (60) and Jbeta (13) primers were used in the PCR. Sequencing was performed with immunoSEQ multiplex PCR; in TCRdb, only in-frame clones are kept and a portion is missing. Altogether about 200,000 clones are present, 65% to 80% being singletons, with the ten largest covering 1.5% to 2%. What was sequenced was PBMCs. Receptors originate from a man aged 45 to 65 in good health and CMV-seronegative.

This rearrangement joins TRBV19 to TRBJ2-1, with 8 bases lining up with TRBD1. The CDR3 spans 15 residues. The trim removed 3 bases at V and 8 bases at J, leaving 9 bases unmatched. Germline V gene sequence: CDR1 LNHDA, CDR2 SQIVND (reference sequence). The CDR3 sequence is CASSIGQGRVDEQFF. The CDR3 DNA is TGTGCCAGTAGTATCGGACAGGGAAGGGTCGATGAGCAGTTCTTC.

The rearrangement uses TRBV9 and TRBJ2-1, with TRBD2 matching over 7 bases. The CDR3 is made up of 15 amino acids. Germline V lookup: CDR1 SGDLS, CDR2 YYNGEE. The junction had 2 bases not matched to a gene; V was cut back by 0 bases and J by 2 bases. Here the CDR3 reads CASSVEGGPYNEQFF. The CDR3 DNA sequence: TGTGCCAGCAGCGTAGAGGGAGGGCCCTACAATGAGCAGTTCTTC.

The J gene is TRBJ2-5, the V gene TRBV5-1; TRBD2 is a possible D gene (6 bases). The J call is in doubt because the DNA end fits TRBJ2-7 better. The CDR3 is 17 residues long. CDR1 SGHRS and CDR2 YFSETQ come from the germline V gene. The CDR3 nucleotides read TGCGCCAGCAGCTTGGGGGTTGTTTCAGGGAGGTCCTACGAGCAGTACTTC. It yields the protein CASSLGVVSGRSYEQYF.